These T cell receptor beta chains were read from a single sample in a study of T cell repertoires in cytomegalovirus infection. MiXCR, run by TCRdb on the reads, gives a single entry per CDR3 protein. The sample contains approximately 550,000 distinct CDR3 sequences, approximately 15% of which appear only once. Material: CD8+ T cells from PBMCs. These receptor sequences come from a human donor in good health (CMV status not recorded). Some clones in this sample may be carry-over from other donors' samples. CDR3s include the opening cysteine and the closing phenylalanine or tryptophan. A D gene is named only where the DNA matches it firmly. Only part of the rows carry a size: once, few, many, or a class if the clone is expanded.

D	J	size	V	DNA	CDR3
TRBD2	TRBJ2-2	many	TRBV7-2	TGTGCCAGCAGCCCTCGACTAGCGGGAGGGCGGAACGGGGAGCTGTTTTTT	CASSPRLAGGRNGELFF
TRBD1	TRBJ2-7	many	TRBV7-8	TGTGCCAGCAGCCTCGACAGGGCCGCCTACGAGCAGTACTTC	CASSLDRAAYEQYF
-	TRBJ2-4	many	TRBV27	TGTGCCAGCAGTCCCACAGGGCTTGGAGCCAAAAACATTCAGTACTTC	CASSPTGLGAKNIQYF
-	TRBJ1-1	few	TRBV11-2	TGTGCCAGCAGCTTTTGGGAAGGGCAGATGAACACTGAAGCTTTCTTT	CASSFWEGQMNTEAFF
TRBD2	TRBJ2-3	few	TRBV12-3/TRBV12-4	TGTGCCAGCAGTTCGGGGACTAGCGGGGGCCCCTATGGTACGCAGTATTTT	CASSSGTSGGPYGTQYF
-	TRBJ2-1	many	TRBV28	TGTGCCAGCACCATCGGCGAGACTGGAAATGAGCAGTTCTTC	CASTIGETGNEQFF
-	TRBJ2-1	many	TRBV7-9	TGTGCCAGCAGCTCAGAGGGCCAGTACAATGAGCAGTTCTTC	CASSSEGQYNEQFF
-	TRBJ1-4	many	TRBV7-2	TGTGCCAGCAGCTTAGGGGGGGCTGAAAAACTGTTTTTT	CASSLGGAEKLFF
-	TRBJ2-1	few	TRBV5-1	TGCGCCAGCAGCGGGGACAGGGGGCATGAGACTAGCGGGACAATTCTAACCTACAATGAGCAGTTCTTC	CASSGDRGHETSGTILTYNEQFF
-	TRBJ2-3	many	TRBV4-1	TGCGCCAGCAGCCAAGATGGACCTAGCACAGATACGCAGTATTTT	CASSQDGPSTDTQYF
-	TRBJ1-5	few	TRBV29-1	TGCAGCGTTATTTGCCAGGTCCAGCCCCAGCATTTT	CSVICQVQPQHF
TRBD2	TRBJ2-1	many	TRBV7-8	TGTGCCAGCAGCTTAGCTTGGTCTAGCGGGACGAATGAGCAGTTCTTC	CASSLAWSSGTNEQFF
-	TRBJ1-1	-	TRBV5-5	TGTGCCAGCAACTTGGCGGGTCGGACTGAAGCTTTCTTT	CASNLAGRTEAFF
-	TRBJ1-1	many	TRBV27	TGTGCCAGCAGTTTAAGAGAGGGAGGGAGGAGGACTGAAGCTTTCTTT	CASSLREGGRRTEAFF
-	TRBJ2-7	-	TRBV6-1	TGTGCCAGCAGTGAAGGGAAAGGGATCGTCCACGAGCAGTACTTC	CASSEGKGIVHEQYF
TRBD1	TRBJ2-7	many	TRBV7-6	TGTGCCAGCAGCCCCATTGGCCTGGACAGGAGAGCGGCGGAGCAGTACTTC	CASSPIGLDRRAAEQYF
-	TRBJ1-1	-	TRBV20-1	TGCACCCCGGACGTGGGGTCCACTGAAGCTTTCTTT	CTPDVGSTEAFF
-	TRBJ2-7	-	TRBV13	TGTGCCAGCAGCCCTGGACAGACCACCTACGAGCAGTACTTC	CASSPGQTTYEQYF
TRBD2	TRBJ2-1	-	TRBV5-6	TGTGCCAGCAGTCCTCCCGGGCTAGCGGGAGGACTTACCTACAATGAGCAGTTCTTC	CASSPPGLAGGLTYNEQFF
TRBD1	TRBJ2-1	many	TRBV19	TGTGCCAGTACCCCCCTGGCCCCAGGGGGCCTTACCAATGAGCAGTTCTTC	CASTPLAPGGLTNEQFF
TRBD1	TRBJ2-1	few	TRBV27	TGTGCCAGCAGTTCCAACGGACAGGGAGACAATGAGCAGTTCTTC	CASSSNGQGDNEQFF
-	TRBJ2-7	many	TRBV12-5	TGTGCTAGTGCCTTAGGGGTCAGCTCCTACGAGCAGTACTTC	CASALGVSSYEQYF
-	TRBJ1-1	-	TRBV5-1	TGCGCTAGCAGCGTAACCAGGCTCGCTGAAGCTTTCTTT	CASSVTRLAEAFF
-	TRBJ1-1	-	TRBV29-1	TGCAGCGTTGACAGGGGTGGCATGAACACTGAAGCTTTCTTT	CSVDRGGMNTEAFF
-	TRBJ2-1	many	TRBV7-9	TGTGCCAGCAGCTCCTCGAGGAACTACAATGAGCAGTTCTTC	CASSSSRNYNEQFF
TRBD1	TRBJ1-1	-	TRBV20-1	TGCAGTGCTCCGGGACAGGAAATGAACACTGAAGCTTTCTTT	CSAPGQEMNTEAFF
TRBD1	TRBJ1-1	-	TRBV4-1	TGCGCCAGCAGAGGACAGGGGTGGGGAAACACTGAAGCTTTCTTT	CASRGQGWGNTEAFF
TRBD2	TRBJ2-1	-	TRBV27	TGTGCCAGCAGTCCAAGACTAGCGGGGGGGCATGACGGTGAGCAGTTCTTC	CASSPRLAGGHDGEQFF
-	TRBJ2-3	many	TRBV7-8	TGTGCCAGCAGCCCCCGGGGTACAGATACGCAGTATTTT	CASSPRGTDTQYF
-	TRBJ2-7	-	TRBV5-1	TGCGCCAGCAGCGTGGACGTCTCCTACGAGCAGTACTTC	CASSVDVSYEQYF
-	TRBJ2-2	-	TRBV3-1	TGTGCCAGCAGCCTATGGTCAGGGGGGCGAGTCACCGGGGAGCTGTTTTTT	CASSLWSGGRVTGELFF
TRBD2	TRBJ2-1	many	TRBV4-1	TGCGCCAGCAGCGACACTAGCGGGGGAACTTCCTACAATGAGCAGTTCTTC	CASSDTSGGTSYNEQFF
TRBD1	TRBJ1-1	many	TRBV7-3	TGTGCCAGCAGCACGACAGGGTTGAGCACTGAAGCTTTCTTT	CASSTTGLSTEAFF
-	TRBJ2-5	many	TRBV7-2	TGTGCCACCCGGGCCACCTCATTTCAAGAGACCCAGTACTTC	CATRATSFQETQYF
-	TRBJ2-5	many	TRBV7-8	TGTGCCAGCAGCCCGCGAGGGGCCCAAGAGACCCAGTACTTC	CASSPRGAQETQYF
-	TRBJ2-7	-	TRBV18	TGTGCCAGCGGGAGAGGATGGCCCTACGAGCAGTACTTC	CASGRGWPYEQYF
-	TRBJ2-7	once	TRBV19	TGTGCCAGTAGTGACCACTACGATCAGTACTTC	CASSDHYDQYF
TRBD2	TRBJ2-5	few	TRBV27	TGTGCCAGCAGTTTAAGCGGGGGGGCGGCGGAGACCCAGTACTTC	CASSLSGGAAETQYF
TRBD1	TRBJ1-2	few	TRBV13	TGTGCCAGCAGCTTGGGACAGGGATATCACTATGGCTACACCTTC	CASSLGQGYHYGYTF
-	TRBJ2-1	few	TRBV11-2	TGTGCCAGCAGCTCCTATAGTGTAGGGGACTCAGCCTCCTACAATGAGCAGTTCTTC	CASSSYSVGDSASYNEQFF
TRBD2	TRBJ2-7	-	TRBV29-1	TGCAGCGTTGAAGACAATGCGGGAGGCCCTTTCTACGAGCAGTACTTC	CSVEDNAGGPFYEQYF